The subject of this entry is one T cell receptor (beta chain). The entry originates in a study of Ad26.COV2.S vaccination and SARS-CoV-2 variants. Study details: Intramuscularly, Ad26.COV2.S was given either once or twice, 56 days apart.

Data came from immunoSEQ multiplex PCR; TCRdb stores just in-frame clones and leaves some out. The table records about 370,000 clones, approximately 86% of them present only once. Sample treatment: about 20 received Ad26.COV2.S at low or high dose, single or two shots; about 5 received placebo; per-sample allocation not given. Following the first vaccine or placebo injection, samples were taken on day 63. The germline CDR1 and CDR2 sequences are WNHNN and SYGVQD (reference sequence). With 4 bases removed from V and 0 bases from J, the gap between germline ends came to 16 bases. CDR3 length: 17 residues.

The material was peripheral blood, obtained in a trial of Ad26.COV2.S vaccine versus placebo. The rearrangement links TRBV10-1 to TRBJ2-1; D possibly corresponds to TRBD2 (6 bases). The receptor was derived from a person between 18 and 65 years old who received the Ad26.COV2.S COVID-19 vaccine or a placebo. CDR3 region: CASSGPAGLSSYNEQFF. In DNA, the CDR3 is TGCGCCAGCAGTGGGCCAGCGGGCCTTAGCTCCTACAATGAGCAGTTCTTC.